This note documents a single T cell receptor (beta chain) sequence. This entry is derived from a study of blood T cell repertoires in COVID-19. Study information: PBMCs, B-cell-depleted T cells, or T cells were the source of the cDNA or gDNA that made up the material.

CDR1 is SGHVS and CDR2 is FQNEAQ in the germline V gene. The CDR3 is made up of 16 amino acids. J lost 4 bases, V lost 5 bases, and 6 bases had no gene match. The data were produced by immunoSEQ multiplex PCR, yet TCRdb's version contains in-frame clones alone and is incomplete. This sample carries 110,000 to 150,000 clones, 80% to 90% of them seen once, and the ten largest clones take roughly 2.9%. Sequenced material: peripheral blood. The V call is TRBV7-8, the J call TRBJ2-1; TRBD2 matches 12 bases. The sequence was collected from a man between 60 and 75 years old with active or convalescent COVID-19. The CDR3 region has the DNA TGTGCCAGCAGCCCTCGGACTAGCGGGACTTACAATGAGCAGTTCTTC. This translates into CASSPRTSGTYNEQFF.